These 5 T cell receptor beta chains were sequenced from one sample in a study of Graves' ophthalmopathy and Graves' hyperthyroidism. The study amplified TCR beta CDR3 regions using RNA transcripts. Amplification began with first-round RT-PCR using HTBI primers, then second-round multiplex PCR was performed. TCRdb reanalysed the multiplex PCR reads using MiXCR and keeps one entry per CDR3 protein. This table has about 740,000 distinct CDR3 sequences, 35% to 50% appearing once. The material sequenced was peripheral blood. These receptors originate from an adult man with Graves' ophthalmopathy.

This clonotype was counted only a few times. Compared with germline, one end of the junction differs, possibly owing to a read error. This chain links TRBV10-3 with TRBJ2-5; D is possibly TRBD2 (6 bases). There are 15 residues in the CDR3. Germline-derived CDR1 and CDR2 are ENHRY and SYGVKD. CDR3 sequence (DNA): TGTGCCAGCAGTCCGCCGGGACTTCGAGGGGAGACCCAGTACTTC. This encodes CASSPPGLRGETQYF.

The table lists this clonotype with a few counts. The CDR3 DNA sequence: TGTGCCAGCAGCCGAGTAGCGGATGTCGGAGAGACCCAGTACTTC. Translating it yields CASSRVADVGETQYF. This chain uses TRBV9 with TRBJ2-5; weak D call: TRBD2 (6 bases). Trimming removed 4 bases at V and 4 bases at J, with 17 bases between. Germline V CDR1 and CDR2: SGDLS, YYNGEE. This CDR3 contains 15 residues.

The chain employs TRBV28 and TRBJ2-2, with D unresolved. V was shortened by 6 bases and J by 10 bases, with 15 bases between the two germline ends. The CDR3 covers 13 residues. From germline, CDR1 is MDHEN and CDR2 SYDVKM. CDR3 DNA: TGTGCCAGCAGCCCCCATACACGTGAGGAGCTGTTTTTT. This encodes CASSPHTREELFF.

Written as DNA, the CDR3 is TGCAGTGCTGCCGTCGTGAGTTCTGGAAACACCATATATTTT. It codes for CSAAVVSSGNTIYF. The chain employs TRBV20-1 and TRBJ1-3; no definite D call. The CDR3 totals 14 residues. V dropped 5 bases and J dropped 1 base, with 12 bases sitting between them. The germline CDR1 and CDR2 sequences are DFQATT and SNEGSKA (reference sequence).

This clonotype was seen ten or more times. V gene TRBV7-9 combines with J gene TRBJ1-2; possible D gene TRBD1, 5 bases. Deletions cut 1 base from V and 8 bases from J, with 14 bases between. This CDR3 has 14 residues. Germline V gene sequence: CDR1 SEHNR, CDR2 FQNEAQ (reference sequence). This CDR3 reads CASSLGQGFDGYTF. The DNA of the CDR3 is TGTGCCAGCAGCTTAGGGCAGGGTTTTGACGGCTACACCTTC.